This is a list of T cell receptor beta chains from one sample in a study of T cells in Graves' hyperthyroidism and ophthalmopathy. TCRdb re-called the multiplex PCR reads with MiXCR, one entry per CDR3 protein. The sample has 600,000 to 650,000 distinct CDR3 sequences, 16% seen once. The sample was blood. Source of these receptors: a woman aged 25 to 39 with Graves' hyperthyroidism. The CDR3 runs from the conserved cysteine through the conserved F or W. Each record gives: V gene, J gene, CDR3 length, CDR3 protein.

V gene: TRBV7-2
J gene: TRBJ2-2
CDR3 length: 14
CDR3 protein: CASRTSRGTGELFF

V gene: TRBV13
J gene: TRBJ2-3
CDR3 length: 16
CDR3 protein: CASSPQGLAGLDTQYF

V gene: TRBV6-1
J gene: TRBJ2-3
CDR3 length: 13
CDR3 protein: CASSEMDGYNQYF

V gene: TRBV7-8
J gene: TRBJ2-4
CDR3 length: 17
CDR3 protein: CASSLRMGLESKNIQYF

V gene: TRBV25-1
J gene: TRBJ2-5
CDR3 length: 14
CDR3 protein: CASSGRQGKETQYF

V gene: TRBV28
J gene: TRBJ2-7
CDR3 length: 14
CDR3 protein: CANSPGGRTYEQYF

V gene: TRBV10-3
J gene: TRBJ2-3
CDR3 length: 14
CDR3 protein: CAISDGGGTDTQYF

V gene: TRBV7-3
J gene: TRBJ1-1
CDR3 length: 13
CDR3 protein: CASSWGERTEAFF

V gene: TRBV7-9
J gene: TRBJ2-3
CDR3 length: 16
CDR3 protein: CASSLVAGQGTDTQYF

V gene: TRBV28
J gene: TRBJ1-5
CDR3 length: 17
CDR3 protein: CATLGTGGLNTNQPQHF

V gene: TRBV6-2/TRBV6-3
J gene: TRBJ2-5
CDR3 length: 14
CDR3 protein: CASSFRTSRETQYF

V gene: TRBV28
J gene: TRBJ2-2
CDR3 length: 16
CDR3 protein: CASSSGTSANTGELFF

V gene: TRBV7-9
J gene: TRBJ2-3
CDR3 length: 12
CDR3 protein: CASRQGGDTQYF

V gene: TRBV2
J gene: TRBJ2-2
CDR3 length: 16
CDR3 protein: CASSEQGGMNTGELFF

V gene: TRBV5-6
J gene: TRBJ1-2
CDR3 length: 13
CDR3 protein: CASSPWGVYGYTF

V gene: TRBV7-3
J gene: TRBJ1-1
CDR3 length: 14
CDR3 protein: CASSLTTANTEAFF

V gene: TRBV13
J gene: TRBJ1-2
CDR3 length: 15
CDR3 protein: CASSLAGQANYGYTF

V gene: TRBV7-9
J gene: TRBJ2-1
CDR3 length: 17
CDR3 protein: CASSRGIGTSGHNEQFF

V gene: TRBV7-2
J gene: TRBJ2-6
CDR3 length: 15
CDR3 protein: CASSFPESGANVLTF

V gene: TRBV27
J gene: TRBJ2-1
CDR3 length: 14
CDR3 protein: CASSSRDFYNEQFF

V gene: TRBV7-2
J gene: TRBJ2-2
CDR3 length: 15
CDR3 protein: CASASGGGYTGELFF

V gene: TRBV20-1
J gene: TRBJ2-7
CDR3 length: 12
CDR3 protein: CSAILGQYEQYF

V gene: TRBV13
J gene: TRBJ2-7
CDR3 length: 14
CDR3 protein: CASSARDNSYEQYF

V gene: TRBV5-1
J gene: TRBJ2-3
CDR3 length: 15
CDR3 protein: CASSLQAEFTDTQYF

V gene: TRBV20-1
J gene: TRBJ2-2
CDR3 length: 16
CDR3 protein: CSARGSRQLNTGELFF

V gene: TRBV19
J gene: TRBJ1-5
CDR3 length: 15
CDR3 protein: CASKGTGGSNQPQHF

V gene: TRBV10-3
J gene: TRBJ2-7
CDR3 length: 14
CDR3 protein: CAISDGGASYEQYF

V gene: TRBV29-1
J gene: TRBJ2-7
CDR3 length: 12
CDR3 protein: CSVVDRPYEQYF

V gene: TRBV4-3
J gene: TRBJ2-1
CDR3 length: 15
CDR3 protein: CASSQVWSLNVEQFF

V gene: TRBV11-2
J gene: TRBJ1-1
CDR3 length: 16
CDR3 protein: CASSRRGATGGTEAFF

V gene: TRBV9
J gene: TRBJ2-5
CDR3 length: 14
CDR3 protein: CASSVQGDGKTQYF

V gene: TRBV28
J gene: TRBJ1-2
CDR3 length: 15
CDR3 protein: CASRPGWAELYGYTF

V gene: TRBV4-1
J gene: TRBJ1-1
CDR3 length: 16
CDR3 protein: CASSLGGDFMNTEAFF

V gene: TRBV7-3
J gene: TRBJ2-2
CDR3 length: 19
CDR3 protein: CASSLFPGQGIGGTGELFF

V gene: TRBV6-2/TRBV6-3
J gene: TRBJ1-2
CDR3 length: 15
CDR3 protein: CASRTNGTPNYGYTF

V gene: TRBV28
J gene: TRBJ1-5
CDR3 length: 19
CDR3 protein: CARVHQPHTLYRSNQPQHF

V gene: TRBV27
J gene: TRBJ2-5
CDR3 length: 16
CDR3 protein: CASSSILTGPGETQYF

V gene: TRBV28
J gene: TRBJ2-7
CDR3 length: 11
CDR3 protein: CASSLQGEQYF

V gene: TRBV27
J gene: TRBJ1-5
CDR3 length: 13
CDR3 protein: CASSGQINQPQHF

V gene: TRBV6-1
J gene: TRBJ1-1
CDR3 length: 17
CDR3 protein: CASSKDRGRLVNTEAFF

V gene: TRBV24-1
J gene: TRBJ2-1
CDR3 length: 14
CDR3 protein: CATARGLAFNEQFF

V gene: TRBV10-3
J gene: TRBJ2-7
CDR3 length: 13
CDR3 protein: CAIMSGTTYEQYF

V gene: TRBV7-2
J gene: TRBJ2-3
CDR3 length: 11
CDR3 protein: CASSWRDTQYF

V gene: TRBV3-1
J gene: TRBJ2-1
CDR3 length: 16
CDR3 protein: CASSQGLAGAYNEQFF

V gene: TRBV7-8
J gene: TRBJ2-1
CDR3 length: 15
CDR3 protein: CASSLVAGRVNEQFF

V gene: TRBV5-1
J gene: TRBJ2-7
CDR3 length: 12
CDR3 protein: CASSRTGPEQYF

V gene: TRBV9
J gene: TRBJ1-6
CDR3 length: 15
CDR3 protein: CASSVGPVRNSPLHF

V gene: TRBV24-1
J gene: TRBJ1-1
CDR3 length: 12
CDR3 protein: CATRSRTGLAFF

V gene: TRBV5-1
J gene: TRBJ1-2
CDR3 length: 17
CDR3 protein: CASSLETSRGAGYGYTF

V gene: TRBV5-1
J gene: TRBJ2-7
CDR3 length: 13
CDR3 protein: CASSLDLFREQYF

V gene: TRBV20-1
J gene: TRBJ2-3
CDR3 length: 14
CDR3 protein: CSAKSPLSTDTQYF

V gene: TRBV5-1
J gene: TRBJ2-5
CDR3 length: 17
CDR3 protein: CASSLLGGGLSQETQYF

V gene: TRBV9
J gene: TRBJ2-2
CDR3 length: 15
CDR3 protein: CASSAQGAGTGELFF

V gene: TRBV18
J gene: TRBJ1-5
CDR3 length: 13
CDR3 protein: CASSPGFNQPQHF

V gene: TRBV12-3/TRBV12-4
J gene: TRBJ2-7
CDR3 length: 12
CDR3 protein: CASGGGVHGRYF

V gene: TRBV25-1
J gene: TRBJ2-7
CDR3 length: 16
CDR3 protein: CASPSEHRDSSYEQYF